The clone carrying this T cell receptor (beta chain) was counted once. Clones were read by immunoSEQ multiplex PCR, and TCRdb kept only the in-frame ones, dropping some. The table includes about 88,000 clones, 92% detected once. The data derive from a study of T cell responses to AZD1222 COVID-19 vaccine. Per germline, CDR1 SGHVS and CDR2 FQNEAQ. Unmatched junction bases numbered 4, after V lost 5 bases and J lost 0 bases. CDR3 length: 16 amino acids. V usage is TRBV7-8 and J usage is TRBJ2-3, with TRBD2 identical over 11 bases. The receptor was derived from an adult in good health. Sequencing was performed on peripheral blood, taken on day 0 of AZD1222 vaccination. CDR3 loop: CASSMGTSGSTDTQYF. CDR3 in DNA: TGTGCCAGCAGCATGGGGACTAGCGGTAGCACAGATACGCAGTATTTT.